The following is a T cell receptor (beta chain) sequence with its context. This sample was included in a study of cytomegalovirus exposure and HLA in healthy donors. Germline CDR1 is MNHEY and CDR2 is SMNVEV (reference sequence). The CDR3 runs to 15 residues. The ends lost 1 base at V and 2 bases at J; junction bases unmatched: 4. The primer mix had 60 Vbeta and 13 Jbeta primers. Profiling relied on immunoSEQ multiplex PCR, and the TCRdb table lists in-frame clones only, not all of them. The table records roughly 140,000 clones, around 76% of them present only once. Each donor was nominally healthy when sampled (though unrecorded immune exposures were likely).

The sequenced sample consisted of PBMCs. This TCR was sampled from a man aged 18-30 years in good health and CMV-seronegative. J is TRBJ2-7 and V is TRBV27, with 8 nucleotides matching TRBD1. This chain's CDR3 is CASSLFGQGAYEQYF. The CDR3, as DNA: TGTGCCAGCAGTTTATTCGGACAGGGTGCCTACGAGCAGTACTTC.